This is a list of T cell receptor beta chains from one sample in a study of blood T cells in healthy people across ages. One entry per CDR3 protein, called by TCRdb with MiXCR from the 5' RACE reads. The sample lists 1 million to 1.2 million distinct CDR3 sequences; roughly two fifths were seen once. Sequenced input: blood. Receptors were obtained from a man between 18 and 29 years old in good health. The CDR3 runs from the conserved cysteine through the conserved F or W. The D gene is left open where the match is weak. Size values are once, few and many counts, or a class for expanded clones, and some rows have none.

CDR3nt | CDR3aa | d_gene | abundance | j_gene | v_gene
TGTGCCAGCAGCCAAGAAGGATGGGGAGGCACTGAAGCTTTCTTT | CASSQEGWGGTEAFF | - | few | TRBJ1-1 | TRBV14
TGCAGTGCCACGTCGGACGGGAGCAATCAGCCCCAGCATTTT | CSATSDGSNQPQHF | - | - | TRBJ1-5 | TRBV20-1
TGTGCCAGCATGAGGGAAACCGGGGAGCTGTTTTTT | CASMRETGELFF | - | - | TRBJ2-2 | TRBV6-1
TGCGCCAGCGGTGCAGGGGGGTTGTACGAGCAGTACTTC | CASGAGGLYEQYF | - | - | TRBJ2-7 | TRBV4-1
TGCAGCGTTGTAGACAGGGGAGTAGGTGGCTACACCTTC | CSVVDRGVGGYTF | TRBD1 | - | TRBJ1-2 | TRBV29-1
TGTGCCAGCAGCCCCCCCAGGACAGGTCGCTACGAGCAGTACTTC | CASSPPRTGRYEQYF | TRBD1 | - | TRBJ2-7 | TRBV7-9
TGCAGTGCTAGAGAAGAAGGACGGGGGGCACCCAATGAGCAGTACTTC | CSAREEGRGAPNEQYF | - | - | TRBJ2-4 | TRBV20-1
TGTGCCAGCAGCTTTACCAGTAGGGGGCGGATAACCGGGGAGCTGTTTTTT | CASSFTSRGRITGELFF | TRBD1 | few | TRBJ2-2 | TRBV3-1
TGCGCCAGCTACTTTGGGTCCCCAGGGGCGAACACTGAAGCTTTCTTT | CASYFGSPGANTEAFF | - | few | TRBJ1-1 | TRBV5-1
TGCGCCAGCAGCCCTGATACAGGGCAGGGAACTGAAGCTTTCTTT | CASSPDTGQGTEAFF | - | - | TRBJ1-1 | TRBV4-3
TGTGCCAGCAGCCGAGACAGTCACAATCCACCCCTCCACTTT | CASSRDSHNPPLHF | - | few | TRBJ1-6 | TRBV7-8
TGCAGTGCCCAAGGCCCCGGCTACGAGCAGTACTTC | CSAQGPGYEQYF | - | - | TRBJ2-7 | TRBV20-1
TGTGCCAGCAGTTACTCGAAGGGGGCGGGGGGTCGGAACACTGAAGCTTTCTTT | CASSYSKGAGGRNTEAFF | TRBD1 | few | TRBJ1-1 | TRBV6-5
TGCAGTGCCAGAAGGGGACCCGGGGAGCTGTTTTTT | CSARRGPGELFF | - | few | TRBJ2-2 | TRBV20-1
TGTGCCAGCAAGCGTTTCTTGGGACAGTCCTACAATGAGCAGTTCTTC | CASKRFLGQSYNEQFF | TRBD1 | few | TRBJ2-1 | TRBV7-9
TGTGCCAGCAGCCTGAGACAGGTGGGCTACGAGCAGTACTTC | CASSLRQVGYEQYF | - | - | TRBJ2-7 | TRBV7-2
TGCGCCAGCAGCCAAGATCAACAGCCCCTAAAGGGCTACACCTTC | CASSQDQQPLKGYTF | - | few | TRBJ1-2 | TRBV4-1
TGTGCCATCAGAGGGACTAGCGGGGCCAATGAGCAGTTCTTC | CAIRGTSGANEQFF | TRBD2 | - | TRBJ2-1 | TRBV10-3
TGCAGTGCTAGAGTCAGGGAACCTTACGAGCAGTACTTC | CSARVREPYEQYF | - | - | TRBJ2-7 | TRBV20-1
TGTGCCAGCAGCTTAGGCAGGGGTTTGAACACTGAAGCTTTCTTT | CASSLGRGLNTEAFF | - | few | TRBJ1-1 | TRBV7-9
TGTGCCACCGACACAACGAACACCGGGGAGCTGTTTTTT | CATDTTNTGELFF | - | - | TRBJ2-2 | TRBV6-1
TGCAGTGCTAGCGCCCCCACAGATACGCAGTATTTT | CSASAPTDTQYF | - | - | TRBJ2-3 | TRBV20-1
TGTGCCAGCAGTTACGGGCAGGGCAAGTACGAGCAGTTCTTC | CASSYGQGKYEQFF | - | - | TRBJ2-1 | TRBV6-6
TGTGCCAGCAGTGAATCCCCCCATTCAGGGGAAGGTTCACCCCTCCACTTT | CASSESPHSGEGSPLHF | - | - | TRBJ1-6 | TRBV25-1
TGCGCCAGCAGCCAAGATGGGTACACCGGGGAGCTGTTTTTT | CASSQDGYTGELFF | - | few | TRBJ2-2 | TRBV4-3
TGTGCCAGCAGCTCAGATTTTCGGACAGGGGTGATCACTGAAGCTTTCTTT | CASSSDFRTGVITEAFF | TRBD1 | - | TRBJ1-1 | TRBV11-2
TGTGCCAGCAGCCCCGGGACAGGGAATTCACCCCCCCACTTT | CASSPGTGNSPPHF | TRBD1 | few | TRBJ1-6 | TRBV27
TGCGCCAGCAGCCAAGACGCCATAGGGTTAGCTTACAATGAGCAGTTCTTC | CASSQDAIGLAYNEQFF | - | - | TRBJ2-1 | TRBV4-1
TGTGCCAGCAGCGAAACAGGGAGAGATGAAGCTTTCTTT | CASSETGRDEAFF | - | few | TRBJ1-1 | TRBV7-3
TGTGCCAGCAGCGGGGGACTAAGGTCCCCGGGGGAGCTGTTTTTT | CASSGGLRSPGELFF | TRBD2 | - | TRBJ2-2 | TRBV9
TGCAGTGCTAGAGGTGGGGAGGCAGTAATCTATGGCTACACCTTC | CSARGGEAVIYGYTF | - | few | TRBJ1-2 | TRBV20-1
TGCCTGCCGGCGGGGGGTTTCACAGATACGCAGTATTTT | CLPAGGFTDTQYF | TRBD2 | - | TRBJ2-3 | TRBV29-1
TGTGCCTGGAGTCCCCACGGGGGGGGTCTGGGCTACACCTTC | CAWSPHGGGLGYTF | - | - | TRBJ1-2 | TRBV30
TGTGCCAGCAATCGGGGACAACAGCCCCAGCATTTT | CASNRGQQPQHF | - | many | TRBJ1-5 | TRBV12-3/TRBV12-4
TGTGCCAGCAGCCAAGAGGTAACTAACTATGGCTACACCTTC | CASSQEVTNYGYTF | - | many | TRBJ1-2 | TRBV3-1
TGTGCCAGCTCACCCGGGGTTATCTGGGGGCCAGTTAATGAACATGGCTACACCTTC | CASSPGVIWGPVNEHGYTF | - | - | TRBJ1-2 | TRBV18
TGTGCCAGCAGGTCATTGAGCCAGGAAAACTATGGCTACACCTTC | CASRSLSQENYGYTF | - | few | TRBJ1-2 | TRBV6-1
TGTGCCAGCATCCAGGGCCCTATGGCCTATAATTCACCCCTCCACTTT | CASIQGPMAYNSPLHF | - | - | TRBJ1-6 | TRBV6-1
TGCAGTGCCAGCAGTGGCTACACCTTC | CSASSGYTF | - | few | TRBJ1-2 | TRBV20-1
TGTGCCAGCAGTGGGAGACTGAACACTGAAGCTTTCTTT | CASSGRLNTEAFF | - | - | TRBJ1-1 | TRBV2
TGTGCCAGCAGCCAAGATTTGGGGACCTCCGAGCAGTACTTC | CASSQDLGTSEQYF | - | - | TRBJ2-7 | TRBV4-2
TGTGCCTGGAACTTGATGGGGGGCGGGTACAATGAGCAGTTCTTC | CAWNLMGGGYNEQFF | - | few | TRBJ2-1 | TRBV30
TGCGCCAGCAGACCTACCGGGACAAATCAGCCCCAGCATTTT | CASRPTGTNQPQHF | - | - | TRBJ1-5 | TRBV4-1
TGTGCCAGCAGCAAAGACCCCGGGACAGGGGGTGAAAAACTGTTTTTT | CASSKDPGTGGEKLFF | - | - | TRBJ1-4 | TRBV21-1
TGCGCCAGCAGCCAAGATGCCAGGGGGGACTATGGCTACACCTTC | CASSQDARGDYGYTF | TRBD1 | few | TRBJ1-2 | TRBV4-3
TGCGCCAGCAGCCAAGTAGGGGGACAAGATCACTCACCCCTCCACTTT | CASSQVGGQDHSPLHF | - | - | TRBJ1-6 | TRBV4-1
TGTGCCAGCAGTTTTCCGGGACAGAGAATTAGCAATCAGCCCCAGCATTTT | CASSFPGQRISNQPQHF | TRBD1 | few | TRBJ1-5 | TRBV6-6
TGTGCCAGCAGCTTCGACAGGGCGTATAGCAATCAGCCCCAGCATTTT | CASSFDRAYSNQPQHF | TRBD1 | once | TRBJ1-5 | TRBV7-3
TGTGCCAGCAGCCAATCTAGAACAGATACGCAGTATTTT | CASSQSRTDTQYF | - | many | TRBJ2-3 | TRBV13
TGTGCCAGCAGCTCCGGACAGGTCAACAATCAGCCCCAGCATTTT | CASSSGQVNNQPQHF | TRBD1 | - | TRBJ1-5 | TRBV7-9
TGTGCCAGCAGCTTAGCCGAGCGAGGACTAAACAATGAGCAGTACTTC | CASSLAERGLNNEQYF | - | - | TRBJ2-5 | TRBV7-2
TGCGCCAGCAGCCAAGGTGTGGCCAGAAGCTCCTATAATTCACCCCTCCACTTT | CASSQGVARSSYNSPLHF | - | once | TRBJ1-6 | TRBV4-1
TGTGCCAGCAGCTTATCGCCAGCGGCCACAGATACGCAGTATTTT | CASSLSPAATDTQYF | - | many | TRBJ2-3 | TRBV13
TGCAGTGCTAGGAGTCAGAATCAAGAGACCCAGTACTTC | CSARSQNQETQYF | - | many | TRBJ2-5 | TRBV20-1
TGTGCCAGCAGCCAAGATACGGGACCGAACACTGAAGCTTTCTTT | CASSQDTGPNTEAFF | - | few | TRBJ1-1 | TRBV4-2
TGTGCCAGCATGGAGGGGCAGGGGGTTTGGACCGGGGAGCTGTTTTTT | CASMEGQGVWTGELFF | - | - | TRBJ2-2 | TRBV2
TGTGCCAGCAGCGTAGGGTTTGCAACTAATGAAAAACTGTTTTTT | CASSVGFATNEKLFF | - | few | TRBJ1-4 | TRBV9
TGTGCCAGCAGCTTAGAGGAGGGGAGCCAAGAGACCCAGTACTTC | CASSLEEGSQETQYF | - | - | TRBJ2-5 | TRBV13
TGTGCCAGCAGTTGTGGGACAGGCTACACCTTC | CASSCGTGYTF | - | - | TRBJ1-2 | TRBV12-3/TRBV12-4